This T cell receptor (beta chain) comes out of a study of OX40 agonist ivuxolimab in advanced cancers. Some clones are missing from TCRdb's copy, which holds only in-frame ones; the method was immunoSEQ multiplex PCR. The sample records tens of thousands of clones, around four fifths being singletons. With 1 base removed from V and 6 bases from J, the gap between germline ends came to 11 bases. CDR1 SGHTA and CDR2 FQGNSA come from the germline V gene. The CDR3 has 14 residues. This rearrangement joins TRBV7-2 to TRBJ2-3; D is unclear. This specimen was CD4+ or CD8+ T cells sorted from blood, taken in a trial of the OX40 agonist ivuxolimab. The TCR comes from an adult with an advanced solid tumor such as melanoma, head and neck, liver or kidney cancer. CDR3 in DNA: TGTGCCAGCAGCTTAGGGGTTTTGACGGATACGCAGTATTTT. Translation gives CASSLGVLTDTQYF.